Shown below are 17 T cell receptor beta chains from a single sample sequenced in a study of shared T cell receptors in the human thymus. Some clones are missing from TCRdb's copy, which holds only in-frame ones; the method was immunoSEQ multiplex PCR. This sample has 700,000 or so clones, with 70% to 90% found just once. These same records also appear under a second study, on human thymus T cells.

Sequencing was performed on thymocytes. These receptors came from a girl in the first two years of life with a congenital heart defect.

This clone occurred once. This sequence joins TRBV4-2 and TRBJ2-7, with 7 bases that match TRBD1. The CDR3 extends over 19 amino acids. Unmatched junction bases numbered 14, after V lost 0 bases and J lost 0 bases. CDR1 is LGHNA and CDR2 is YNFKEQ in the germline V gene. CDR3 DNA: TGTGCCAGCAGCCAAGAGGTGTCCCCCGGACAGGACTCCTCCTACGAGCAGTACTTC. Amino acid sequence: CASSQEVSPGQDSSYEQYF.

This chain connects TRBV15 to TRBJ1-5; D perhaps matches TRBD1 (6 bases). V shed 1 base and J shed 7 bases, with 35 bases lying between them. CDR3 size: 22 residues. CDR1 and CDR2 from the germline V gene are LNHNV and YYDKDF (reference sequence). DNA for the CDR3: TGTGCCACCAGCAGAGTGGGGTTTAGTCAGAGGGGGGGAGGATCAAGTAGGCAGCCCCAGCATTTT. Its protein is CATSRVGFSQRGGGSSRQPQHF.

V and J are TRBV9 and TRBJ2-2; D is perhaps TRBD2 (5 bases). Trimming removed 9 bases from V and 1 base from J, with 31 bases in between. CDR3 length: 20 amino acids. Germline values: CDR1 SGDLS, CDR2 YYNGEE. This chain's CDR3 is CATSQRLVLPGEENTGELFF. The CDR3 DNA is TGTGCCACTTCCCAGCGGCTCGTGCTTCCGGGCGAAGAGAACACCGGGGAGCTGTTTTTT.

V gene TRBV6-1 combines with J gene TRBJ1-3; D ambiguous. The germline V gene encodes CDR1 MNHNS and CDR2 SASEGT. The V end was cut by 5 bases, the J end by 6 bases, with 14 bases between. There are 14 residues in the CDR3. The CDR3 DNA reads as TGTGCCAGCAGTAGGAGGCTTGTGGAAAACACCATATATTTT. This sequence encodes CASSRRLVENTIYF.

This chain links TRBV12-5 with TRBJ1-2, with D perhaps matching TRBD1 (6 bases). Germline V gene sequence: CDR1 LGHNT, CDR2 FRNRAP. Trimming removed 1 base from V and 4 bases from J, with 25 bases in between. The CDR3 is 19 amino acids. This chain's CDR3 is CASGLARCVRQARGYGYTF. CDR3 nucleotide sequence: TGTGCTAGTGGTTTGGCCCGTTGCGTTCGACAGGCTCGGGGCTATGGCTACACCTTC. Full variable domain (missing parts from reference TRBV12-5 and TRBJ1-2): DARVTQTPRHKVTEMGQEVTMRCQPILGHNTVFWYRQTMMQGLELLAYFRNRAPLDDSGMPKDRFSAEMPDATLATLKIQPSEPRDSAVYFCASGLARCVRQARGYGYTFGSGTRLTVV.

The genes are TRBV4-2 and TRBJ2-3; the D gene is possibly TRBD1 (5 bases). V lost 1 base, J lost 3 bases, and 11 bases lay in between. Per germline, CDR1 LGHNA and CDR2 YNFKEQ. The CDR3 is 15 residues long. The CDR3: CASSQGGPRTDTQYF. The DNA for the CDR3 is TGTGCCAGCAGCCAAGGGGGCCCTAGAACAGATACGCAGTATTTT.

The chain is built from TRBV19 and TRBJ1-3; D may be TRBD1 (5 bases). V was cut by 3 bases and J by 1 base, with 13 bases left in between. The length of the CDR3 is 16 residues. Germline lookup yields CDR1 LNHDA and CDR2 SQIVND (reference sequence). CDR3 DNA sequence: TGTGCCAGTAGTATCCTACAGGCAATATCTGGAAACACCATATATTTT. Translation: CASSILQAISGNTIYF.

This chain links TRBV6-1 with TRBJ2-1, with D perhaps TRBD2 (6 bases). Germline V gene lookup returns CDR1 MNHNS and CDR2 SASEGT. Trimming took 2 bases from V and 14 from J, leaving 28 bases between them. The CDR3 length is 17 residues. The CDR3 is CASSEWQNGRLAGREFF. CDR3 coding DNA: TGTGCCAGCAGTGAATGGCAGAATGGCCGACTCGCGGGGCGGGAGTTCTTC.

The chain employs TRBV30 and TRBJ2-1; 7 nucleotides match TRBD1. J was trimmed by 6 bases and V by 5 bases; bases with no gene match: 4. Germline V CDR1 and CDR2: GTSNPN, SVGIG (reference sequence). CDR3 length equals 12 residues. The CDR3 here is CAWYRGPNEQFF. CDR3 bases: TGTGCCTGGTACAGGGGCCCCAATGAGCAGTTCTTC.

The genes are TRBV5-1 and TRBJ1-2; D is perhaps TRBD1 (6 bases). Trimming took off 3 bases at V and 7 bases at J, with 22 bases between the two ends. CDR3 size: 16 residues. The germline gives CDR1 SGHRS, CDR2 YFSETQ. The CDR3 DNA follows: TGCGCCAGCAGCTGGCCGGGACATGGACCCTATGGTGGCTACACCTTC. Protein: CASSWPGHGPYGGYTF. The full variable domain, its missing parts supplied by reference TRBV5-1 and TRBJ1-2, is KAGVTQTPRYLIKTRGQQVTLSCSPISGHRSVSWYQQTPGQGLQFLFEYFSETQRNKGNFPGRFSGRQFSNSRSEMNVSTLELGDSALYLCASSWPGHGPYGGYTFGSGTRLTVV.

J is TRBJ1-2 and V is TRBV14; D remains ambiguous. Germline lookup yields CDR1 SGHDN and CDR2 FVKESK. The CDR3 consists of 11 residues. V dropped 1 base and J dropped 10 bases, with 7 bases sitting between them. CDR3 DNA: TGTGCCAGCAGCCAAGGAGGGAACTACACCTTC. It translates to CASSQGGNYTF. Full variable domain (outside the CDR3, taken from reference TRBV14 and TRBJ1-2): EAGVTQFPSHSVIEKGQTVTLRCDPISGHDNLYWYRRVMGKEIKFLLHFVKESKQDESGMPNNRFLAERTGGTYSTLKVQPAELEDSGVYFCASSQGGNYTFGSGTRLTVV.

This chain joins TRBV5-1 and TRBJ1-1; 7 bases line up with TRBD1. Germline CDR1 SGHRS, CDR2 YFSETQ. The V segment lost 0 bases and the J segment 9 bases; nucleotides outside the gene matches: 5. The CDR3 contains 13 residues. CDR3 in amino acids: CASSLVGTEKAFF. As DNA, the CDR3 is TGCGCCAGCAGCTTGGTGGGGACAGAAAAAGCTTTCTTT.

The V and J genes are TRBV7-4 and TRBJ1-2; no definite D call. The CDR3 loop spans 16 amino acids. Trimming left V 1 base short and J 6 bases short, with 18 bases between. Germline V gene data show CDR1 as SGHVT and CDR2 as SQSDAQ. CDR3 sequence: CASSLVTEPVKDGYTF. In DNA, the CDR3 is TGTGCCAGCAGCTTAGTAACAGAGCCCGTTAAGGATGGCTACACCTTC.

The CDR3 here is CASSLAGTANQPQHF. The CDR3 nucleotides are TGCGCCAGCAGCTTGGCCGGGACAGCCAATCAGCCCCAGCATTTT. The chain recombines TRBV5-1 with TRBJ1-5; TRBD1 agrees at 7 bases. Germline trimming cut 0 bases from V and 3 bases from J; bases unmatched to any gene: 3. CDR3 length: 15 amino acids. Per germline, CDR1 SGHRS and CDR2 YFSETQ.

The V and J genes are TRBV7-9 and TRBJ2-5; tentatively, D is TRBD2 (7 bases). The germline V gene has CDR1 SEHNR and CDR2 FQNEAQ (reference sequence). CDR3 length: 14 amino acids. V lost 6 bases and J lost 0, with 11 bases in between. CDR3 sequence reads: CASRQGGDQETQYF. For the CDR3, the DNA is TGTGCCAGCAGACAAGGGGGGGACCAAGAGACCCAGTACTTC.

In its sample, this clone was seen once. The J gene is TRBJ1-4, the V gene TRBV5-4, with TRBD1 matching 7 bases. This CDR3 spans 16 amino acids. Germline CDR1 SGHNT, CDR2 YYREEE (reference sequence). After removal of 2 bases from V and 0 bases from J, the junction contained 4 bases not matched to a gene. In nucleotides, the CDR3 is TGTGCCAGCAGCTTAAGCGGACAGGCAACTAATGAAAAACTGTTTTTT. This gives the protein CASSLSGQATNEKLFF.

The V and J genes are TRBV15 and TRBJ2-7; D is possibly TRBD2 (6 bases). V lost 0 bases and J 1 base, leaving 10 bases between the germline ends. This CDR3 is 15 amino acids long. Germline CDR1 and CDR2: LNHNV and YYDKDF (reference sequence). The CDR3 spells CATSRDGGFSYEQYF. In nucleotides, the CDR3 is TGTGCCACCAGCAGAGATGGGGGGTTTTCCTACGAGCAGTACTTC.